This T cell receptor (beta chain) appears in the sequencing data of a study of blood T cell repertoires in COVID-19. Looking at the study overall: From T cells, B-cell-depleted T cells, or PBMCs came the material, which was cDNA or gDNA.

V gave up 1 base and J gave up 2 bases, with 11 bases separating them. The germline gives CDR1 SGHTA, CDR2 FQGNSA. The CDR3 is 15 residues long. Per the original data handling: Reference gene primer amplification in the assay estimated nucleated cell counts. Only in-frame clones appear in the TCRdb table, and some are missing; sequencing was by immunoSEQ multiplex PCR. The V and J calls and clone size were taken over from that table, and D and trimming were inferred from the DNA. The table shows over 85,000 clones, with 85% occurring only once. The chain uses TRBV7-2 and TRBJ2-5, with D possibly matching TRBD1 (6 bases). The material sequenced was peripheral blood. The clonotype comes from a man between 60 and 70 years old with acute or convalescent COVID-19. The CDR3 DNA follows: TGTGCCAGCAGCTTAGTGGGGACACAGCAAGAGACCCAGTACTTC. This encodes CASSLVGTQQETQYF.